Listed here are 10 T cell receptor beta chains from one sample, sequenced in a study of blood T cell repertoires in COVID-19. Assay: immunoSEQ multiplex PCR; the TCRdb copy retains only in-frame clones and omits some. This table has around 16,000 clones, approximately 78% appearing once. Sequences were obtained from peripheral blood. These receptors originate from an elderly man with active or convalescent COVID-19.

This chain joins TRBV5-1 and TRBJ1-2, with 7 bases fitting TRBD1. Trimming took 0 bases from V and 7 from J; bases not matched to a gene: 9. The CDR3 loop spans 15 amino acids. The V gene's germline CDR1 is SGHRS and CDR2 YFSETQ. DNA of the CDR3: TGCGCCAGCAGCTTGGCCGGCGACAGGGTTTCTGGCTACACCTTC. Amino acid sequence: CASSLAGDRVSGYTF. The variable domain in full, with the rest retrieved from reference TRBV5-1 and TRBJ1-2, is KAGVTQTPRYLIKTRGQQVTLSCSPISGHRSVSWYQQTPGQGLQFLFEYFSETQRNKGNFPGRFSGRQFSNSRSEMNVSTLELGDSALYLCASSLAGDRVSGYTFGSGTRLTVV.

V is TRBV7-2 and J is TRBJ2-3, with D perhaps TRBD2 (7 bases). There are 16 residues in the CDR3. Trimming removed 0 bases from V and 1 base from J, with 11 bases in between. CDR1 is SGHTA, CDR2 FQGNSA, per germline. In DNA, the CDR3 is TGTGCCAGCAGCTTAGCGAGGCGGGGGCGCACAGATACGCAGTATTTT. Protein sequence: CASSLARRGRTDTQYF. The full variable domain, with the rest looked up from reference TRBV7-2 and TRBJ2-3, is GAGVSQSPSNKVTEKGKDVELRCDPISGHTALYWYRQSLGQGLEFLIYFQGNSAPDKSGLPSDRFSAERTGGSVSTLTIQRTQQEDSAVYLCASSLARRGRTDTQYFGPGTRLTVL.

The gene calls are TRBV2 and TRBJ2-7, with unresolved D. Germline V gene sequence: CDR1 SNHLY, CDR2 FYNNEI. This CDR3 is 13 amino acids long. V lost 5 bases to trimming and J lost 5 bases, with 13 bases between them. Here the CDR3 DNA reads TGTGCCAGCAGTAACTGGGCCAACCACGAGCAGTACTTC. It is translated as CASSNWANHEQYF.

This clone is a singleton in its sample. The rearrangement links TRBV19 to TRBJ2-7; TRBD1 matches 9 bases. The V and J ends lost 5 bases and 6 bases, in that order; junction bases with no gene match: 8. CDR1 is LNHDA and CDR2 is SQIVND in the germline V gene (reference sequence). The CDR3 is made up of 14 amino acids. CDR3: CASSEGTGYAEQYF. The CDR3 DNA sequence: TGTGCCAGTAGTGAAGGGACAGGGTATGCCGAGCAGTACTTC.

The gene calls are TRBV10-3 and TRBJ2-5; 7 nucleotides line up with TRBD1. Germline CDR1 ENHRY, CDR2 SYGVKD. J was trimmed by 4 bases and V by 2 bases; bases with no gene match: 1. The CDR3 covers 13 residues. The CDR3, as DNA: TGTGCCATCAGTGAGGCAGGGGGAGAGACCCAGTACTTC. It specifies CAISEAGGETQYF.

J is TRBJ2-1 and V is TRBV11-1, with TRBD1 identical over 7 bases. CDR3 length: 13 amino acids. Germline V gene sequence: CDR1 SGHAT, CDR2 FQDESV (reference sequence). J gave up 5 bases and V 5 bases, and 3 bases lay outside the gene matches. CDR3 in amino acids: CASSPDRNNEQFF. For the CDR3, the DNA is TGTGCCAGCAGCCCGGACAGGAACAATGAGCAGTTCTTC.

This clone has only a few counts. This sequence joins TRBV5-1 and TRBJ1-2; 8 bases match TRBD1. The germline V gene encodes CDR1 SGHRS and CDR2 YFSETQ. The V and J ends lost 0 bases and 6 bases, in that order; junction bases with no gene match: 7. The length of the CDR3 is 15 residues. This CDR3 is CASSLGTGLSDGYTF. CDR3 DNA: TGCGCCAGCAGCTTGGGGACAGGGCTGAGCGATGGCTACACCTTC. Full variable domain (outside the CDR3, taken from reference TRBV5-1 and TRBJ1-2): KAGVTQTPRYLIKTRGQQVTLSCSPISGHRSVSWYQQTPGQGLQFLFEYFSETQRNKGNFPGRFSGRQFSNSRSEMNVSTLELGDSALYLCASSLGTGLSDGYTFGSGTRLTVV.

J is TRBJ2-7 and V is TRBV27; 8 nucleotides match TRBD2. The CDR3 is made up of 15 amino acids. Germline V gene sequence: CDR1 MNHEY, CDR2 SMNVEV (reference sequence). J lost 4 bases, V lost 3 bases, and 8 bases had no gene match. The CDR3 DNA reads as TGTGCCAGCAGTTTCTCGGGGGGGGCGAGTTACGAGCAGTACTTC. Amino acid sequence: CASSFSGGASYEQYF.

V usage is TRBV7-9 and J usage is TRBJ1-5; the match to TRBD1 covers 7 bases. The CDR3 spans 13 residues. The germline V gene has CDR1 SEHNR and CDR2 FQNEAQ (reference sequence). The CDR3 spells CATGTDSNQPQHF. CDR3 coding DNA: TGTGCAACCGGGACAGACAGCAATCAGCCCCAGCATTTT.

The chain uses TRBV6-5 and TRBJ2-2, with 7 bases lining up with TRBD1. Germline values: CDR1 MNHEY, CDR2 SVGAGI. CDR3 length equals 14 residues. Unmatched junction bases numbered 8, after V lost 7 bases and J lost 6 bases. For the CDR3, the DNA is TGTGCCAGCAAAGAGACAGGGTTCCCCGGGGAGCTGTTTTTT. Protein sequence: CASKETGFPGELFF.